Presented here are 17 T cell receptor beta chains from one specimen sequenced in a study of cytomegalovirus exposure and HLA in healthy donors. PCR used 60 Vbeta primers and 13 Jbeta primers. Clones were sequenced by immunoSEQ multiplex PCR, and TCRdb holds only the in-frame ones, with some missing. The sample yields approximately 140,000 clones, around 60% seen once. The sequencing input was PBMCs. All receptors derive from a woman aged 60 to 75 in good health and CMV-seropositive.

The CDR3 reads CASSPMTSVNEQFF. Here the CDR3 DNA reads TGTGCCAGCTCACCGATGACTAGCGTTAATGAGCAGTTCTTC. V is TRBV18 and J is TRBJ2-1; 8 nucleotides line up with TRBD2. Trimming removed 3 bases from V and 7 bases from J; junction bases left unmatched: 5. The CDR3 is 14 residues long. The germline gives CDR1 KGHSH, CDR2 LQKENI.

V is TRBV7-2 and J is TRBJ2-1; TRBD2 agrees at 13 bases. J gave up 7 bases and V 7 bases, and 7 bases lay outside the gene matches. This CDR3 contains 15 residues. Germline CDR1 reads SGHTA; CDR2 reads FQGNSA. As DNA, the CDR3 is TGTGCCAGCACCACAACTAGCGGGAGGGGGAATGAGCAGTTCTTC. Its protein is CASTTTSGRGNEQFF.

The chain couples TRBV4-3 to TRBJ1-5, with 8 bases aligning to TRBD1. In germline, CDR1 is LGHNA, CDR2 YSLEER. V was clipped by 3 bases and J by 7 bases; unmatched bases: 8. CDR3 length: 15 residues. CDR3 protein: CASSQGWTGRQPQHF. DNA for the CDR3: TGCGCCAGCAGCCAGGGCTGGACAGGGAGACAGCCCCAGCATTTT.

The genes are TRBV7-2 and TRBJ1-5; D remains ambiguous. Germline V gene data show CDR1 as SGHTA and CDR2 as FQGNSA. Between the trimmed V and J ends, which lost 4 bases and 7 bases, there was a span of 8 bases. The CDR3 has 12 residues. CDR3 in amino acids: CASSWAGQPQHF. The CDR3 DNA sequence: TGTGCCAGCAGCTGGGCAGGACAGCCCCAGCATTTT.

This clone showed up just a few times. This chain connects TRBV5-4 to TRBJ1-2, with a tentative D call TRBD1 (5 bases). Trimming removed 4 bases at V and 0 bases at J, with 16 bases between. The CDR3 length is 16 residues. Germline loops: CDR1 SGHNT, CDR2 YYREEE (reference sequence). The CDR3 nucleotides are TGTGCCAGCAGCAAAACCGGGGGAGCTTCTAACTATGGCTACACCTTC. Encoded protein: CASSKTGGASNYGYTF.

In DNA form, the CDR3 reads TGTGCCAGCAGTAACCTGGACAGGGAGTACCAAGAGACCCAGTACTTC. Translating gives CASSNLDREYQETQYF. The chain carries TRBV6-6 and TRBJ2-5; 8 positions match TRBD1. Looked up from germline, CDR1 is MNHNY and CDR2 is SVGAGI (reference sequence). With 5 bases clipped from V and 0 bases from J, the junction kept 8 bases outside the gene matches. The CDR3 is 16 amino acids.

The chain has TRBV6-5 and TRBJ2-3; no reliable D call. Trimming cost V 5 bases and J 0 bases, with 9 bases left between them. The V gene's germline CDR1 is MNHEY and CDR2 SVGAGI. The CDR3 is 14 residues long. The CDR3 here is CASSRYGSTDTQYF. The CDR3 coding sequence is TGTGCCAGCAGTAGGTACGGGAGCACAGATACGCAGTATTTT.

This clone was counted between two and nine times. V is TRBV10-2 and J is TRBJ2-5; TRBD1 agrees at 8 bases. Germline V gene lookup returns CDR1 WSHSY and CDR2 SAAADI. The J segment lost 4 bases and the V segment lost 4 bases, leaving 8 bases of the junction unmatched. The CDR3 length is 15 residues. CDR3 loop: CASSATNQGAETQYF. CDR3 nucleotides: TGCGCCAGCAGTGCTACAAACCAGGGGGCAGAGACCCAGTACTTC.

This clone was seen only a few times. The chain employs TRBV4-2 and TRBJ2-3, with 8 bases aligning to TRBD2. The germline CDR1 and CDR2 sequences are LGHNA and YNFKEQ. V dropped 4 bases and J dropped 6; count of bases not matched to a gene: 6. The CDR3 contains 14 residues. CDR3 DNA: TGTGCCAGCAGCCTAAGGCGGGAGGATGATACGCAGTATTTT. The encoded protein is CASSLRREDDTQYF.

This chain connects TRBV5-1 to TRBJ1-4, with D tentatively TRBD1 (5 bases). This CDR3 comprises 17 residues. V was pared by 0 bases and J by 5 bases, with 17 bases between. Per the germline V gene, CDR1 is SGHRS and CDR2 is YFSETQ. The CDR3 bases are TGCGCCAGCAGCTTGGGGCCCCTGGGGGGAGAAAATGAAAAACTGTTTTTT. Translated, it gives CASSLGPLGGENEKLFF. Full variable domain (remainder filled in from reference TRBV5-1 and TRBJ1-4): KAGVTQTPRYLIKTRGQQVTLSCSPISGHRSVSWYQQTPGQGLQFLFEYFSETQRNKGNFPGRFSGRQFSNSRSEMNVSTLELGDSALYLCASSLGPLGGENEKLFFGSGTQLSVL.

The chain has TRBV27 and TRBJ2-7, with TRBD1 as a possible D gene (5 bases). From germline, CDR1 is MNHEY and CDR2 SMNVEV (reference sequence). The V end was cut by 2 bases, the J end by 2 bases, with 10 bases between. The CDR3 loop spans 14 amino acids. The CDR3 DNA follows: TGTGCCAGCAGTTTAGTGGGGCCCCCCTACGAGCAGTACTTC. This sequence encodes CASSLVGPPYEQYF.

This clone has a handful of counts. V usage is TRBV10-3 and J usage is TRBJ2-2; 9 bases match TRBD2. The CDR3 contains 16 residues. Trimming at V came to 10 bases and at J to 3 bases, leaving 12 bases not matched to a gene. The germline V gene has CDR1 ENHRY and CDR2 SYGVKD. The CDR3 protein is CASGRIAGVDTGELFF. The CDR3 region has the DNA TGTGCCAGCGGGCGGATAGCGGGAGTGGACACCGGGGAGCTGTTTTTT.

The chain links TRBV6-6 to TRBJ1-4, with 7 bases matching TRBD1. V was clipped by 7 bases and J by 3 bases; unmatched bases: 11. The CDR3 has 16 residues. From germline, CDR1 is MNHNY and CDR2 SVGAGI (reference sequence). In DNA form, the CDR3 reads TGTGCCAGCAAACTTGGTGGGGGACAGCCTAATGAAAAACTGTTTTTT. The encoded protein is CASKLGGGQPNEKLFF.

The chain employs TRBV9 and TRBJ2-5; TRBD2 might be the D (6 bases). The CDR3 loop spans 16 amino acids. Trimming left V 3 bases short and J 1 base short, with 16 bases between. From germline, CDR1 is SGDLS and CDR2 YYNGEE. CDR3 in DNA: TGTGCCAGCAGCGCCGGGGCAGCGGGTTTCCAAGAGACCCAGTACTTC. Residues: CASSAGAAGFQETQYF.

The table lists this clone with a few counts. V and J are TRBV4-1 and TRBJ2-1; 10 nucleotides align to TRBD2. The V and J ends lost 0 bases and 7 bases, in that order; junction bases with no gene match: 12. The germline V gene encodes CDR1 MGHRA and CDR2 YSYEKL. This CDR3 comprises 18 residues. The CDR3 DNA reads as TGCGCCAGCAGCCAAGATCCCATTGCTAGCGGGAGTGAGAATGAGCAGTTCTTC. Its translation is CASSQDPIASGSENEQFF.

This chain uses TRBV7-6 with TRBJ2-2; 8 nucleotides match TRBD1. Trimming took 2 bases from V and 7 from J; bases not matched to a gene: 6. This CDR3 contains 15 residues. Germline V gives CDR1 SGHVS, CDR2 FNYEAQ. CDR3 sequence: CASSLSDRASGELFF. CDR3 coding DNA: TGTGCCAGCAGCTTATCGGACAGGGCGAGCGGGGAGCTGTTTTTT.

The chain employs TRBV2 and TRBJ1-4; D call uncertain. Germline V gene data show CDR1 as SNHLY and CDR2 as FYNNEI. V shed 6 bases and J shed 6 bases, with 23 bases lying between them. The CDR3 is made up of 17 amino acids. CDR3 nucleotide sequence: TGTGCCAGCAGAAAACTCGGCGGAACCGCCATTTATGAAAAACTGTTTTTT. It encodes CASRKLGGTAIYEKLFF.